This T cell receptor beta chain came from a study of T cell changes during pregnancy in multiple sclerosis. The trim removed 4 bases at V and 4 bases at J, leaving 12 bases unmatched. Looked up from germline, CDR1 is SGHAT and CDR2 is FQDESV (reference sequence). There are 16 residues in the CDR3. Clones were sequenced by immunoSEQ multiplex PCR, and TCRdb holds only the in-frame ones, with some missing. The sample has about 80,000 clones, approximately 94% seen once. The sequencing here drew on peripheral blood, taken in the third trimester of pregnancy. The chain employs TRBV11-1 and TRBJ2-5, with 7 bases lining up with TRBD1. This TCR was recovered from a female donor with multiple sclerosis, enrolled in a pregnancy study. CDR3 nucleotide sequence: TGTGCCAGCAGCTACTCGGGACAGACTAAGCCAGAGACCCAGTACTTC. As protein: CASSYSGQTKPETQYF.